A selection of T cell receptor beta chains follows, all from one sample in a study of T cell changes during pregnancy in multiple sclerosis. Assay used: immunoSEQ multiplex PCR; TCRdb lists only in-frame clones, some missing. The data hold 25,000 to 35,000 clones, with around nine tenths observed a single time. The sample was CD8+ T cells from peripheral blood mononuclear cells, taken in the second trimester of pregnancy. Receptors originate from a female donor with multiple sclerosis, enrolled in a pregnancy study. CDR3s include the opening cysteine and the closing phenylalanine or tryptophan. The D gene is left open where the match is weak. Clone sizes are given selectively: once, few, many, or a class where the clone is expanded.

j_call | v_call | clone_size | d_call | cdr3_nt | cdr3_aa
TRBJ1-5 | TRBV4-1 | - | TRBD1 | TGCGCCAGCAGCCAAGGGACAGGGGTGAGCAATCAGCCCCAGCATTTT | CASSQGTGVSNQPQHF
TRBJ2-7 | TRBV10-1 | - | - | TGCGCCAGCAGTGAGTCGGGGGAGGCCTCCTACGAGCAGTACTTC | CASSESGEASYEQYF
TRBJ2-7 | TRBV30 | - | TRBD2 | TGTGCCTGGAGTGGCGCTAGCGGGAGTTTGTACGAGCAGTACTTC | CAWSGASGSLYEQYF
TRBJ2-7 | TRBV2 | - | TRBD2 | TGTGCCAGCAAGACTGGACTAGCGGGAGCTCGCTCCTACGAGCAGTACTTC | CASKTGLAGARSYEQYF
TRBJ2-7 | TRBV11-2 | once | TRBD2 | TGTGCCAGCAGCCGAACAACCTGGACTAGCGGGAACGACGAGCAGTACTTC | CASSRTTWTSGNDEQYF
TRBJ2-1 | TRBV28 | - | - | TGTGCCAGCAGCCTCCTACGAGGATTCGATGAGCAGTTCTTC | CASSLLRGFDEQFF
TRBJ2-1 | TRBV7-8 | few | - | TGTGCCAGCAGCCGAACTGAGTCCCCCGGGGATGAGCAGTTCTTC | CASSRTESPGDEQFF
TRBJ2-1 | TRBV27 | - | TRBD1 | TGTGCCAGCAGTCCCTCAACAGGGGAAACCAACAATGAGCAGTTCTTC | CASSPSTGETNNEQFF
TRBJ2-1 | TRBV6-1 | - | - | TGTGCCAGCAGTGAACCGGGGTCCTACAATGAGCAGTTCTTC | CASSEPGSYNEQFF
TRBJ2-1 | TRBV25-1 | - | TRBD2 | TGTGCCAGCAGTGCCCAATGGGCTAGCGGGAGAGGTGGTGAGCAGTTCTTC | CASSAQWASGRGGEQFF
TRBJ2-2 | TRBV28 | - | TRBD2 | TGTGCCAGCAGTTTATCACTAGCGGAGCGGCGGGCCGGGGAGCTGTTTTTT | CASSLSLAERRAGELFF
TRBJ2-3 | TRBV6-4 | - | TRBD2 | TGTGCCAGCAGTGACTTGCGGGAGTCAGATACGCAGTATTTT | CASSDLRESDTQYF
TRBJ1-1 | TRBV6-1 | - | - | TGTGCCAGCAGTGAATCCGTTCTCGCTGAAGCTTTCTTT | CASSESVLAEAFF
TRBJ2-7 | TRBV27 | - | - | TGTGCCAGCAGTTTATTAATGCGGTCGGGAAGGATTGAAGAGCAGTACTTC | CASSLLMRSGRIEEQYF
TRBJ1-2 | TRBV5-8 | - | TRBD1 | TGTGCCAGCAGCTCACTTCTATACCGGGACAGCAACTATGGCTACACCTTC | CASSSLLYRDSNYGYTF
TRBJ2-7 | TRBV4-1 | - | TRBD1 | TGCGCCAGCAGCCCCTCGCAGGGGGCGACGTCCGAGCAGTACTTC | CASSPSQGATSEQYF
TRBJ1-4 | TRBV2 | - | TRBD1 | TGTGCCAGCAGTGATCAAACAGGGGGGTTGGAAAAACTGTTTTTT | CASSDQTGGLEKLFF
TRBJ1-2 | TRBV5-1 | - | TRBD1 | TGCGCCAGCAGCCTAATCGGGACAGAGTACTACACCTTC | CASSLIGTEYYTF
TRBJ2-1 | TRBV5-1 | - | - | TGCGCCAGCAGCTTAGGGGCAGGGGTTAGAAATGAGCAGTTCTTC | CASSLGAGVRNEQFF
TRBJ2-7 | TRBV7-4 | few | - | TGTGCCAGCAGCTCATTCTACGAGCAGTACTTC | CASSSFYEQYF
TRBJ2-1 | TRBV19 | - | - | TGTGCCAGTAGTATGAGGGCGGGTGAGCAGTTCTTC | CASSMRAGEQFF
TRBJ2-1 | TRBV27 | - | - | TGTGCCAGCAGCCCCCTAGGGGGTTATGAGCAGTTCTTC | CASSPLGGYEQFF
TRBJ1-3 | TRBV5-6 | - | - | TGTGCCAGCAGCTTTCAGGGTTATGGAAACACCATATATTTT | CASSFQGYGNTIYF
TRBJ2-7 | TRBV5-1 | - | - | TGCGCCAGCAGCTTGACGCTTTGGCGGGATAACTACGAGCAGTACTTC | CASSLTLWRDNYEQYF
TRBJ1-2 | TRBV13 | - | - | TGTGCCAGCAGCTTAGACTTGGGTATAGGCGGCTACACCTTT | CASSLDLGIGGYTF
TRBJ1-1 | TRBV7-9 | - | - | TGTGCCAGCAGCTTGGAGGGCTTGGGCACTGAAGCTTTCTTT | CASSLEGLGTEAFF
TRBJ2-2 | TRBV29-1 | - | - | TGCAGCGTTGAAAAGACTGGCGGCACCGGGGAGCTGTTTTTT | CSVEKTGGTGELFF
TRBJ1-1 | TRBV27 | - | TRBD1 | TGTGCCAGCAGTCGGACAGGGGGCGGGACTGAAGCTTTCTTT | CASSRTGGGTEAFF
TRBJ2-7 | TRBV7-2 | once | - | TGTGCCAGCAGCTTAAGGCCCCCCGGGGACATCTACGACGAGCAGTACTTC | CASSLRPPGDIYDEQYF
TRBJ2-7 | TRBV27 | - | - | TGTGCCAGCAGTTTACAGCGCCTCACCTACGAGCAGTACTTC | CASSLQRLTYEQYF
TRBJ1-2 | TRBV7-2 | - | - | TGTGCCAGCAGCTTAGGATACAGGGAAAGAGACTATGGCTACACCTTC | CASSLGYRERDYGYTF
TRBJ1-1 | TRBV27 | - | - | TGTGCCAGCAGCTCAGGGGTGAACACTGAAGCTTTCTTT | CASSSGVNTEAFF
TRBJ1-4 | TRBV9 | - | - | TGTGCCAGCAGCGTAGGTGACGAGGATGAAAAACTGTTTTTT | CASSVGDEDEKLFF
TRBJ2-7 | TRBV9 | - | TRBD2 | TGTGCCAGCAGCGTAGGGGTAGCGGGATTAGCCTACGAGCAGTACTTC | CASSVGVAGLAYEQYF
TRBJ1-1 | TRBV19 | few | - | TGTGCCAGTAGTATAGATCCCTGGACAGAGGCGAACACTGAAGCTTTCTTT | CASSIDPWTEANTEAFF
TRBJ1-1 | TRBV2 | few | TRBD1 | TGTGCCAGCAGTGCCACAGGGGGCCACACTGAAGCTTTCTTT | CASSATGGHTEAFF
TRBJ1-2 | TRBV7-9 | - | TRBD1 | TGTGCCAGCAGCGGGACAGCTAACTATGGCTACACCTTC | CASSGTANYGYTF
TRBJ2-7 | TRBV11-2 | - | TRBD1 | TGTGCCAGCAGCCCGGGGACAGTCCCCGAGCAGTACTTC | CASSPGTVPEQYF
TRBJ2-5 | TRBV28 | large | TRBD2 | TGTGCCAGCGAAGGGCTAGCGGGAGGGCCGCGAGAGACCCAGTACTTC | CASEGLAGGPRETQYF
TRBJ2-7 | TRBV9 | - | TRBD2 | TGTGCCAGCAGCGTAGCTTCAGGGCTAGCGGGTAGGGAGCAGTACTTC | CASSVASGLAGREQYF
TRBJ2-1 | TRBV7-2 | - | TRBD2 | TGTGCCAGCAGCTTAGAGACTAGCGGTATTGCCTACAATGAGCAGTTCTTC | CASSLETSGIAYNEQFF
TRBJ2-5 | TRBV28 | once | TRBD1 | TGTGCCAGCATTTCCTGGCAGGGGGCGAACCAAGAGACCCAGTACTTC | CASISWQGANQETQYF
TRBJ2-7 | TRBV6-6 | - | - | TGTGCCAGCAGCCCGACGGGCGGGCAAATAACCTACGAGCAGTACTTC | CASSPTGGQITYEQYF